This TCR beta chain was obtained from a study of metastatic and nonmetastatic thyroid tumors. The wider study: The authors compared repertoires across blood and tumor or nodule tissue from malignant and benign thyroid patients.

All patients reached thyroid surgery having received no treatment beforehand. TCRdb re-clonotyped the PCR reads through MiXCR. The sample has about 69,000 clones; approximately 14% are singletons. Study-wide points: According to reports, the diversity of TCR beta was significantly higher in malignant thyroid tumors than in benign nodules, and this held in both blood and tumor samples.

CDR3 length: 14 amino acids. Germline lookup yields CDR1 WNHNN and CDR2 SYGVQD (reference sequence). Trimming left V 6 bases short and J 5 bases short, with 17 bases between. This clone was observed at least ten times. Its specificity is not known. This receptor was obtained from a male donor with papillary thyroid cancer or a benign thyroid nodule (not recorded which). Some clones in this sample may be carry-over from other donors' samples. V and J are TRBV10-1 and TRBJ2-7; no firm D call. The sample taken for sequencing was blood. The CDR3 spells CASSPNPGIHEQYF. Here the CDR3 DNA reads TGCGCCAGCAGCCCTAACCCCGGAATCCACGAGCAGTACTTC.